This passage covers 31 T cell receptor beta chains from one sample sequenced in a study of cytomegalovirus exposure and HLA in healthy donors. Use of 60 Vbeta and 13 Jbeta primers characterized the PCR. The table came from immunoSEQ multiplex PCR; TCRdb's copy has only in-frame clones and leaves some out. The data show some 140,000 clones, with approximately 79% seen just once and 4.2% held by the top ten. Sequences were obtained from PBMCs. These receptors came from a man in his fifties or sixties in good health and CMV-seropositive.

The gene calls are TRBV7-8 and TRBJ1-5, with D unresolved. The CDR3 totals 14 residues. V lost 3 bases, J lost 0 bases, and 6 bases lay in between. The germline V gene has CDR1 SGHVS and CDR2 FQNEAQ. This chain's CDR3 is CASSFRSSNQPQHF. The CDR3 DNA reads as TGTGCCAGCAGCTTTAGAAGTAGCAATCAGCCCCAGCATTTT.

The chain recombines TRBV18 with TRBJ2-1; 7 nucleotides agree with TRBD2. J lost 10 bases, V lost 3 bases, and 3 bases had no gene match. This CDR3 contains 12 residues. Looked up from germline, CDR1 is KGHSH and CDR2 is LQKENI. CDR3 sequence: CASSPPSGEQFF. CDR3 bases: TGTGCCAGCTCACCCCCTAGCGGAGAGCAGTTCTTC.

The chain combines TRBV6-5 with TRBJ1-4; 11 nucleotides match TRBD1. CDR3 length: 15 amino acids. The germline gives CDR1 MNHEY, CDR2 SVGAGI. With 6 bases clipped from V and 6 bases from J, the junction kept 6 bases outside the gene matches. The CDR3 sequence is CASRRPGQGDEKLFF. The CDR3 DNA reads TGTGCCAGCAGAAGACCGGGACAGGGGGATGAAAAACTGTTTTTT.

J is TRBJ2-3 and V is TRBV19; 8 positions match TRBD1. The CDR3 spans 15 residues. From germline, CDR1 is LNHDA and CDR2 SQIVND (reference sequence). V shed 6 bases, J shed 3 bases, and the junction held 8 bases outside the gene matches. CDR3: CASRPRTGKTDTQYF. In nucleotides, the CDR3 is TGTGCCAGTAGACCTAGGACAGGGAAGACAGATACGCAGTATTTT. Together with reference TRBV19 and TRBJ2-3, the CDR3 gives the full variable domain: DGGITQSPKYLFRKEGQNVTLSCEQNLNHDAMYWYRQDPGQGLRLIYYSQIVNDFQKGDIAEGYSVSREKKESFPLTVTSAQKNPTAFYLCASRPRTGKTDTQYFGPGTRLTVL.

This chain uses TRBV9 with TRBJ2-1; TRBD1 is a possible D gene (6 bases). From germline, CDR1 is SGDLS and CDR2 YYNGEE. The CDR3 has 18 residues. The V gene lost 7 bases and the J gene lost 5 bases, with 28 bases spanning the gap. DNA for the CDR3: TGTGCCAGCGGGGGCACGCTTACAGGTGCCCCAGTCGACAATGAGCAGTTCTTC. This translates into CASGGTLTGAPVDNEQFF.

The CDR3 is CASSYLGQRNTIYF. For the CDR3, the DNA is TGTGCCAGCAGTTATCTGGGACAGAGAAACACCATATATTTT. The chain employs TRBV6-6 and TRBJ1-3; TRBD1 matches 7 bases. Germline V gene lookup returns CDR1 MNHNY and CDR2 SVGAGI (reference sequence). After removal of 3 bases from V and 5 bases from J, the junction contained 4 bases not matched to a gene. The length of the CDR3 is 14 residues.

The chain recombines TRBV11-3 with TRBJ2-3; no firm D call. CDR3 length equals 15 residues. Trimming cost V 0 bases and J 1 base, with 8 bases left between them. Germline CDR1 is SGHNT and CDR2 is YENEEA. The CDR3 loop is CASSLDTSRTDTQYF. The CDR3, as DNA: TGTGCCAGCAGCTTAGATACGAGCCGCACAGATACGCAGTATTTT.

The genes are TRBV7-2 and TRBJ2-5; the D gene is possibly TRBD1 (5 bases). Germline CDR1 is SGHTA and CDR2 is FQGNSA. Trimming cost V 1 base and J 5 bases, with 8 bases left between them. This CDR3 spans 13 amino acids. CDR3 loop: CASSLGGGETQYF. The DNA for the CDR3 is TGTGCCAGCAGCTTAGGGGGCGGTGAGACCCAGTACTTC.

The DNA for the CDR3 is TGTGCCAGCAGCTCGCTAGCGGGAGTTGGTTACAATGAGCAGTTCTTC. Its translation is CASSSLAGVGYNEQFF. This chain uses TRBV7-3 with TRBJ2-1; 10 bases map to TRBD2. Germline values: CDR1 SGHTA, CDR2 FQGTGA. CDR3 length: 16 residues. The ends lost 4 bases at V and 4 bases at J; junction bases unmatched: 7.

This clone was observed a handful of times. The genes are TRBV2 and TRBJ1-2; 7 bases agree with TRBD1. The trim removed 5 bases at V and 4 bases at J, leaving 7 bases unmatched. Germline CDR1 SNHLY, CDR2 FYNNEI. CDR3 length: 14 amino acids. The DNA of the CDR3 is TGTGCCAGCAGTCCGGGACAGTATCTCTATGGCTACACCTTC. This sequence encodes CASSPGQYLYGYTF. Full variable domain (outside the CDR3, taken from reference TRBV2 and TRBJ1-2): EPEVTQTPSHQVTQMGQEVILRCVPISNHLYFYWYRQILGQKVEFLVSFYNNEISEKSEIFDDQFSVERPDGSNFTLKIRSTKLEDSAMYFCASSPGQYLYGYTFGSGTRLTVV.

This clone was counted once. V is TRBV4-1 and J is TRBJ2-6, with TRBD1 identical over 7 bases. The CDR3 consists of 19 residues. Germline-derived CDR1 and CDR2 are MGHRA and YSYEKL. V lost 0 bases and J lost 2; bases outside the gene matches: 10. CDR3: CASSQDRQGVAPGANVLTF. In nucleotides, the CDR3 is TGCGCCAGCAGCCAAGATCGTCAGGGGGTGGCCCCTGGGGCCAACGTCCTGACTTTC.

This clone was counted once. The CDR3 loop is CASSQVSQATYEQYF. CDR3 nucleotide sequence: TGCGCCAGCAGCCAAGTCTCTCAGGCTACCTACGAGCAGTACTTC. V is TRBV4-1 and J is TRBJ2-7; D gene uncertain. Between the trimmed V and J ends, which lost 1 base and 2 bases, there was a span of 12 bases. CDR1 MGHRA and CDR2 YSYEKL come from the germline V gene. The CDR3 has 15 amino acids.

The rearrangement uses TRBV6-5 and TRBJ1-6; 7 bases line up with TRBD1. CDR3 length: 15 amino acids. The J segment lost 7 bases and the V segment lost 5 bases, leaving 8 bases of the junction unmatched. The germline V gene encodes CDR1 MNHEY and CDR2 SVGAGI. CDR3 in amino acids: CASSRVRQGNSPLHF. Here the CDR3 DNA reads TGTGCCAGCAGTCGCGTTCGACAGGGAAATTCACCCCTCCACTTT.

This chain joins TRBV4-1 and TRBJ2-3; possibly TRBD2 for D (7 bases). Germline V gene data show CDR1 as MGHRA and CDR2 as YSYEKL. The CDR3 has 16 residues. Trimming left V 4 bases short and J 4 bases short, with 18 bases between. The CDR3 here is CASSLLGGGRADTQYF. The CDR3 DNA reads as TGCGCCAGCAGCCTCCTAGGGGGGGGCCGAGCAGATACGCAGTATTTT.

This clone was counted a few times. The V gene is TRBV7-2, the J gene TRBJ2-7; 10 bases map to TRBD1. The V segment lost 5 bases and the J segment 4 bases; nucleotides outside the gene matches: 5. CDR1 and CDR2 from the germline V gene are SGHTA and FQGNSA. CDR3 length: 14 amino acids. The CDR3 coding sequence is TGTGCCAGCAGCCACCCGGGACAGGGGTACGAGCAGTACTTC. Translation gives CASSHPGQGYEQYF.

This chain uses TRBV7-6 with TRBJ2-3; maybe TRBD2 (7 bases). Germline lookup yields CDR1 SGHVS and CDR2 FNYEAQ. The V gene lost 5 bases and the J gene lost 1 base, with 13 bases spanning the gap. The CDR3 sequence is 15 residues long. DNA for the CDR3: TGTGCCAGCAGCCCCCAAGGGGGGGGCACAGATACGCAGTATTTT. This gives the protein CASSPQGGGTDTQYF.

V usage is TRBV5-4 and J usage is TRBJ1-2, with 7 bases matching TRBD1. The length of the CDR3 is 15 residues. Germline CDR1 is SGHNT and CDR2 is YYREEE (reference sequence). J lost 2 bases, V lost 6 bases, and 10 bases had no gene match. The CDR3 loop reads CASNSAQTGNYGYTF. DNA for the CDR3: TGTGCCAGCAACTCAGCCCAGACAGGGAACTATGGCTACACCTTC.

The chain uses TRBV5-1 and TRBJ1-4; D perhaps matches TRBD1 (6 bases). From germline, CDR1 is SGHRS and CDR2 YFSETQ. Trimming stripped 1 base from V and 0 bases from J, with 7 bases between. The CDR3 is made up of 15 amino acids. The CDR3 spells CASSLQGSTNEKLFF. The CDR3 nucleotides read TGCGCCAGCAGCTTGCAGGGGTCAACTAATGAAAAACTGTTTTTT.

The chain recombines TRBV4-1 with TRBJ2-7, with a possible D match to TRBD2 (6 bases). With 4 bases removed from V and 7 bases from J, the gap between germline ends came to 14 bases. This CDR3 region has 13 residues. CDR1 is MGHRA and CDR2 is YSYEKL in the germline V gene. CDR3 in amino acids: CASSPVEGREQYF. The DNA of the CDR3 is TGCGCCAGCAGCCCAGTAGAGGGGAGGGAGCAGTACTTC.

CDR3 bases: TGTGCCAGCAGCTCCGGTTTAACAAACACCATATATTTT. Protein product: CASSSGLTNTIYF. The J gene is TRBJ1-3, the V gene TRBV9; the D is unclear. Trimming took 4 bases from V and 6 from J, leaving 11 bases between them. This CDR3 is 13 amino acids long. The germline V gene has CDR1 SGDLS and CDR2 YYNGEE.

V gene TRBV6-5 combines with J gene TRBJ1-1; 7 bases line up with TRBD1. Germline V CDR1 and CDR2: MNHEY, SVGAGI. J was trimmed by 5 bases and V by 5 bases; bases with no gene match: 8. This CDR3 contains 14 residues. The CDR3 reads CASSDDRVRTEAFF. In nucleotides, the CDR3 is TGTGCCAGCAGTGACGACAGGGTAAGGACTGAAGCTTTCTTT.

The V and J genes are TRBV9 and TRBJ2-5; unclear D gene. Trimming removed 0 bases at V and 5 bases at J, with 8 bases between. CDR1 and CDR2 from the germline V gene are SGDLS and YYNGEE. The CDR3 runs to 13 residues. The CDR3 sequence: CASSVDHRETQYF. The DNA of the CDR3 is TGTGCCAGCAGCGTAGATCATCGGGAGACCCAGTACTTC.

The rearrangement uses TRBV5-4 and TRBJ2-1; 8 nucleotides align to TRBD1. The CDR3 loop spans 14 amino acids. The J segment lost 9 bases and the V segment lost 4 bases, leaving 9 bases of the junction unmatched. CDR1 SGHNT and CDR2 YYREEE come from the germline V gene (reference sequence). The CDR3 here is CASSPGQEGAEQFF. Written as DNA, the CDR3 is TGTGCCAGCAGCCCGGGACAGGAGGGTGCTGAGCAGTTCTTC. Using reference TRBV5-4 and TRBJ2-1 for the parts outside the CDR3, the full variable domain is ETGVTQSPTHLIKTRGQQVTLRCSSQSGHNTVSWYQQALGQGPQFIFQYYREEENGRGNFPPRFSGLQFPNYSSELNVNALELDDSALYLCASSPGQEGAEQFFGPGTRLTVL.

The V call is TRBV6-5, the J call TRBJ2-3; possibly TRBD2 for D (5 bases). V lost 0 bases and J 0 bases, leaving 10 bases between the germline ends. Germline CDR1 reads MNHEY; CDR2 reads SVGAGI. This CDR3 region has 16 residues. CDR3 amino acids: CASSYSFTGSTDTQYF. The CDR3 DNA reads as TGTGCCAGCAGTTACTCGTTCACGGGGAGCACAGATACGCAGTATTTT.

Remarks on this clone: This sample includes further DNA sequences coding for the same CDR3. V gene TRBV6-1 combines with J gene TRBJ2-1; D perhaps matches TRBD2 (5 bases). Deletions cut 8 bases from V and 0 bases from J, with 14 bases between. The CDR3 has 15 amino acids. In germline, CDR1 is MNHNS, CDR2 SASEGT. The CDR3 DNA reads as TGTGCCAGCCGTAGGGCGGGTGGCTCCTACAATGAGCAGTTCTTC. This gives the protein CASRRAGGSYNEQFF.

The chain has TRBV18 and TRBJ2-2; D possibly corresponds to TRBD2 (6 bases). From germline, CDR1 is KGHSH and CDR2 LQKENI. This CDR3 comprises 15 residues. V was cut by 6 bases and J by 2 bases, with 13 bases left in between. The DNA of the CDR3 is TGTGCCAGCTCGGGGACTTCTACAAACACCGGGGAGCTGTTTTTT. Translated, it gives CASSGTSTNTGELFF.

The chain combines TRBV12-5 with TRBJ2-1, with TRBD1 identical over 9 bases. Trimming took 6 bases from V and 0 from J; bases not matched to a gene: 6. The CDR3 is made up of 16 amino acids. CDR1 and CDR2 (germline): LGHNT, FRNRAP. CDR3 sequence: CASGQGAHSSYNEQFF. In DNA form, the CDR3 reads TGTGCTAGTGGACAGGGGGCCCATTCCTCCTACAATGAGCAGTTCTTC. Combining the CDR3 with reference TRBV12-5 and TRBJ2-1 gives the whole variable domain DARVTQTPRHKVTEMGQEVTMRCQPILGHNTVFWYRQTMMQGLELLAYFRNRAPLDDSGMPKDRFSAEMPDATLATLKIQPSEPRDSAVYFCASGQGAHSSYNEQFFGPGTRLTVL.

The gene calls are TRBV25-1 and TRBJ2-5; D unclear. This CDR3 comprises 18 residues. The V end was cut by 3 bases, the J end by 2 bases, with 22 bases between. Germline V gene lookup returns CDR1 MGHDK and CDR2 SYGVNS. The CDR3 DNA follows: TGTGCCAGCAGTGATCCTCTATCCGCTCGGGTCCAACAAGAGACCCAGTACTTC. This gives the protein CASSDPLSARVQQETQYF.

The chain is built from TRBV7-9 and TRBJ2-1, with 9 bases lining up with TRBD2. V was clipped by 6 bases and J by 7 bases; unmatched bases: 10. Germline V lookup: CDR1 SEHNR, CDR2 FQNEAQ (reference sequence). This CDR3 has 15 residues. CDR3 DNA: TGTGCCAGCAGTCCGCTAGCGGGGCTTAGGAATGAGCAGTTCTTC. Translation gives CASSPLAGLRNEQFF.

The chain carries TRBV7-9 and TRBJ2-1; TRBD2 aligns across 12 bases. The CDR3 has 16 amino acids. Trimming took 5 bases from V and 7 from J; bases not matched to a gene: 9. Looked up from germline, CDR1 is SEHNR and CDR2 is FQNEAQ (reference sequence). The CDR3 DNA reads as TGTGCCAGCAGCGCAGGGACTAGCGGGCTCGAGAATGAGCAGTTCTTC. Translation: CASSAGTSGLENEQFF. The full variable domain, its missing parts supplied by reference TRBV7-9 and TRBJ2-1, is DTGVSQNPRHKITKRGQNVTFRCDPISEHNRLYWYRQTLGQGPEFLTYFQNEAQLEKSRLLSDRFSAERPKGSFSTLEIQRTEQGDSAMYLCASSAGTSGLENEQFFGPGTRLTVL.

The rearrangement links TRBV7-9 to TRBJ1-3, with a possible D match to TRBD1 (6 bases). Germline V gene data show CDR1 as SEHNR and CDR2 as FQNEAQ (reference sequence). V lost 4 bases and J lost 2, with 15 bases in between. The length of the CDR3 is 16 residues. Here the CDR3 DNA reads TGTGCCAGCAGCTCGATGACAGGCTTTACTGGAAACACCATATATTTT. It yields the protein CASSSMTGFTGNTIYF.